Below, 10 T cell receptor beta chains from the same sample are listed, as sequenced in a study of CD8 T cells in ankylosing spondylitis. Study-wide findings and caveats: A TCR beta motif made of several highly homologous variants seemed typical of ankylosing spondylitis blood.

Their recognized antigens are unknown. One entry per CDR3 protein results from TCRdb running MiXCR on the 5' RACE reads. The sample contains hundreds of thousands of distinct CDR3 sequences, roughly 15% of which appear only once. Sample: blood, either unsorted or a sorted T cell fraction (not recorded which). Every receptor here comes from a male donor with ankylosing spondylitis.

The table lists this clonotype with a few counts. The chain recombines TRBV7-6 with TRBJ2-1; D tentatively reads TRBD1 or TRBD2 (5 bases each). The germline V gene has CDR1 SGHVS and CDR2 FNYEAQ. The CDR3 loop spans 15 amino acids. Deletions cut 0 bases from V and 6 bases from J, with 12 bases between. This CDR3 is CASSLAPAGSNEQFF. The DNA for the CDR3 is TGTGCCAGCAGCTTAGCCCCGGCAGGGAGCAATGAGCAGTTCTTC.

This sequence joins TRBV7-3 and TRBJ2-3; TRBD2 agrees at 8 bases. Germline V lookup: CDR1 SGHTA, CDR2 FQGTGA. This CDR3 spans 16 amino acids. V lost 2 bases to trimming and J lost 1 base; unmatched junction nucleotides: 5. Here the CDR3 DNA reads TGTGCCAGCAGCTTATTGTCGGGGGGGGGCACAGATACGCAGTATTTT. Its protein is CASSLLSGGGTDTQYF.

The chain is built from TRBV2 and TRBJ2-1; D could derive from TRBD1 or TRBD2 (5 bases each). There are 11 residues in the CDR3. Germline V gene lookup returns CDR1 SNHLY and CDR2 FYNNEI. The V gene lost 8 bases and the J gene lost 13 bases, with 15 bases spanning the gap. The CDR3 reads CASFVRDRQFF. The CDR3 nucleotides read TGTGCCAGCTTCGTGAGGGACCGCCAGTTCTTC.

This clonotype was seen repeatedly, ten times or more. V is TRBV7-9 and J is TRBJ1-1; tentative D call: TRBD1 (6 bases). The length of the CDR3 is 15 residues. Germline CDR1 and CDR2: SEHNR and FQNEAQ (reference sequence). Trimming shortened V by 7 bases and J by 0 bases, and 15 bases separated the two germline ends. DNA for the CDR3: TGTGCCAGCACCAACAGGGACGGCATGAACACTGAAGCTTTCTTT. Translating gives CASTNRDGMNTEAFF.

V gene TRBV4-1 combines with J gene TRBJ2-7, with 8 nucleotides matching TRBD2. Germline-derived CDR1 and CDR2 are MGHRA and YSYEKL. V shed 0 bases, J shed 9 bases, and the junction held 7 bases outside the gene matches. The CDR3 is 14 residues long. CDR3 in amino acids: CASSQDGTRGRQYF. The CDR3 nucleotides read TGCGCCAGCAGCCAAGATGGGACTAGGGGTCGGCAGTACTTC.

The V and J genes are TRBV2 and TRBJ2-1; the D is unclear. The V gene's germline CDR1 is SNHLY and CDR2 FYNNEI. V lost 5 bases to trimming and J lost 10 bases, with 9 bases between them. This CDR3 is built from 11 residues. Here the CDR3 reads CASSSLIEQFF. The DNA for the CDR3 is TGTGCCAGCAGTTCCCTAATCGAGCAGTTCTTC. Full variable domain (remainder filled in from reference TRBV2 and TRBJ2-1): EPEVTQTPSHQVTQMGQEVILRCVPISNHLYFYWYRQILGQKVEFLVSFYNNEISEKSEIFDDQFSVERPDGSNFTLKIRSTKLEDSAMYFCASSSLIEQFFGPGTRLTVL.

V is TRBV4-2 and J is TRBJ1-1, with 10 bases fitting TRBD1. The CDR3 totals 19 residues. The germline V gene encodes CDR1 LGHNA and CDR2 YNFKEQ. The trim removed 0 bases at V and 11 bases at J, leaving 21 bases unmatched. The CDR3 nucleotides read TGTGCCAGCAGCCAAGAACTTCTGCTGGGACAGGGGAATTCCGTTGGGGCTTTCTTT. Its protein is CASSQELLLGQGNSVGAFF.

This clonotype was found many times. The chain recombines TRBV12-3 or TRBV12-4 with TRBJ1-4; D not certain. Trimming removed 3 bases at V and 5 bases at J, with 7 bases between. This CDR3 has 13 residues. The CDR3 here is CASSFNQNEKLFF. The CDR3 DNA is TGTGCCAGCAGTTTCAACCAAAATGAAAAACTGTTTTTT.

V and J are TRBV14 and TRBJ2-5; 11 nucleotides line up with TRBD2. The length of the CDR3 is 16 residues. With 4 bases clipped from V and 2 bases from J, the junction kept 6 bases outside the gene matches. Germline V gene data show CDR1 as SGHDN and CDR2 as FVKESK. The CDR3 nucleotides are TGTGCCAGCAGCCCCTTTAGCGGGAGGGCACAAGAGACCCAGTACTTC. Its protein is CASSPFSGRAQETQYF.

This clonotype was counted between two and nine times. The gene calls are TRBV5-1 and TRBJ2-3; 9 bases agree with TRBD1. The CDR3 has 16 residues. V shed 4 bases and J 3 bases; nucleotides not matched to a gene: 9. Germline CDR1 and CDR2: SGHRS and YFSETQ. In nucleotides, the CDR3 is TGCGCCAGCAGCATTCAGGGACAGGGAATGACAGATACGCAGTATTTT. Protein sequence: CASSIQGQGMTDTQYF.